The T cell receptor beta chain under discussion was sequenced for a study of T cells in Graves' hyperthyroidism and ophthalmopathy. This clonotype was counted ten times or more. Its specificity is unknown. Study-wide points: Most thyroid clonotypes expanded above 0.001 appeared in blood too.

From RNA transcripts, TCR beta CDR3 regions were amplified. HTBI primers were used for first-round RT-PCR of the TCR CDR3. Each CDR3 protein gets one entry after TCRdb re-called the multiplex PCR reads with MiXCR. The table has around 200,000 distinct CDR3 sequences, around 15% seen once. This CDR3 has 14 residues. The germline gives CDR1 LGHDT, CDR2 YNNKEL (reference sequence). V lost 1 base, J lost 1 base, and 7 bases lay in between. It was uncontrolled infection, other autoimmune disease, pregnancy or lactation that excluded patients. The chain couples TRBV3-1 to TRBJ2-5; D perhaps matches TRBD1 (5 bases). The receptor comes from a woman between 45 and 60 years old with Graves' hyperthyroidism. Sequencing was done on a sample of blood. CDR3 sequence (DNA): TGTGCCAGCAGCCAAGGCAGGGTCCAAGAGACCCAGTACTTC. Translating it yields CASSQGRVQETQYF.